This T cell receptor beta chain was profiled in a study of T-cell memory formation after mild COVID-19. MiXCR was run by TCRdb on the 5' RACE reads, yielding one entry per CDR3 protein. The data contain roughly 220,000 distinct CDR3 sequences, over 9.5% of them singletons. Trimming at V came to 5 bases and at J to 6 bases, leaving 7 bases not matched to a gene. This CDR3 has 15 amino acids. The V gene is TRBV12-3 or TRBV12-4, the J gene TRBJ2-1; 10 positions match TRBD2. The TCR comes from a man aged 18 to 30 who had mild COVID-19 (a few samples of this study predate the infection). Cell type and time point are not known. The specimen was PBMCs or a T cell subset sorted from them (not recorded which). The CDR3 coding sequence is TGTGCCAGCAGTACCTTACTAGCGGGGACCAATGAGCAGTTCTTC. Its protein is CASSTLLAGTNEQFF.